This entry lists 19 T cell receptor beta chains sequenced from one sample in a study of cytomegalovirus exposure and HLA in healthy donors (dated by TCRdb to between 2016 and 2019). The library was made by the immunoSEQ multiplex PCR assay. A mixture of 60 forward primers for TCR Vbeta segments and 13 reverse primers for TCR Jbeta segments was used in the multiplex PCR. As stored in TCRdb, this immuneACCESS dataset retains in-frame rearrangements with V and J assigned. A fraction of the clones does not appear; measured against another copy, unresolved V genes explain less than half of the discrepancy, and the remainder lacks a known reason. This sample lists under 250,000 clones; just over 75% were detected once. Jointly, the top ten make up approximately 2.1% of the sample. Material: PBMCs. All receptors derive from a young man in good health and CMV-seronegative.

The V gene is TRBV6-7, the J gene TRBJ2-4; D gene unclear. TRBV6-7 is known as an ORF, though its function is uncertain. The CDR3 contains 17 residues. V was shortened by 0 bases and J by 2 bases, with 14 bases between the two germline ends. The CDR3, as DNA: TGTGCCAGCAGTTACTCAATTGAGGCCACGTCCAAAAACATTCAGTACTTC. Translation gives CASSYSIEATSKNIQYF.

The J gene is TRBJ2-2, the V gene TRBV5-1; TRBD2 agrees at 9 bases. Germline CDR1 is SGHRS and CDR2 is YFSETQ. J lost 1 base, V lost 1 base, and 8 bases had no gene match. This CDR3 contains 18 residues. CDR3 sequence reads: CASSLIVFSGGNTGELFF. The CDR3, as DNA: TGCGCCAGCAGCTTGATCGTTTTTAGCGGGGGGAACACCGGGGAGCTGTTTTTT. Full variable domain (remainder filled in from reference TRBV5-1 and TRBJ2-2): KAGVTQTPRYLIKTRGQQVTLSCSPISGHRSVSWYQQTPGQGLQFLFEYFSETQRNKGNFPGRFSGRQFSNSRSEMNVSTLELGDSALYLCASSLIVFSGGNTGELFFGEGSRLTVL.

The chain carries TRBV5-4 and TRBJ1-1; 10 bases match TRBD1. This CDR3 is built from 17 residues. Germline V lookup: CDR1 SGHNT, CDR2 YYREEE (reference sequence). Trimming removed 3 bases from V and 1 base from J; junction bases left unmatched: 9. As DNA, the CDR3 is TGTGCCAGCAGCTCGAGAGACAGGGGGCGCGGGAACACTGAAGCTTTCTTT. It is translated as CASSSRDRGRGNTEAFF.

This rearrangement joins TRBV5-1 to TRBJ2-1, with TRBD2 matching over 9 bases. With V trimmed by 4 bases and J by 2 bases, 4 bases remained unmatched. The V gene's germline CDR1 is SGHRS and CDR2 YFSETQ. The CDR3 runs to 15 residues. This CDR3 reads CASSDSGSAYNEQFF. The CDR3 DNA reads as TGCGCCAGCAGCGATAGCGGGAGCGCCTACAATGAGCAGTTCTTC.

There are a few counts of this clone. The chain recombines TRBV6-1 with TRBJ2-2, with 7 bases that match TRBD1. Germline V gives CDR1 MNHNS, CDR2 SASEGT. The CDR3 contains 16 residues. Germline trimming cut 1 base from V and 5 bases from J; bases unmatched to any gene: 7. The CDR3 loop reads CASSEVTGVGTGELFF. In DNA, the CDR3 is TGTGCCAGCAGTGAAGTAACAGGGGTTGGGACCGGGGAGCTGTTTTTT.

The chain uses TRBV5-1 and TRBJ2-6; 7 bases match TRBD1. The CDR3 is made up of 16 amino acids. CDR1 is SGHRS, CDR2 YFSETQ, per germline. V was clipped by 9 bases and J by 0 bases; unmatched bases: 9. For the CDR3, the DNA is TGCGCCACCGCCTTGGACAGGACCTCTGGGGCCAACGTCCTGACTTTC. It translates to CATALDRTSGANVLTF.

The genes are TRBV19 and TRBJ1-1; possible D gene TRBD1, 5 bases. CDR1 is LNHDA and CDR2 is SQIVND in the germline V gene (reference sequence). The CDR3 runs 12 residues. Trimming cost V 5 bases and J 5 bases, with 9 bases left between them. The CDR3 spells CASSSDRTEAFF. DNA of the CDR3: TGTGCCAGTAGTTCCGACAGAACTGAAGCTTTCTTT. Full variable domain (rest looked up from reference TRBV19 and TRBJ1-1): DGGITQSPKYLFRKEGQNVTLSCEQNLNHDAMYWYRQDPGQGLRLIYYSQIVNDFQKGDIAEGYSVSREKKESFPLTVTSAQKNPTAFYLCASSSDRTEAFFGQGTRLTVV.

The chain couples TRBV12-2 to TRBJ2-1; TRBD2 reflects the table's D call only, with no check against the DNA. TRBV12-2 is given as a pseudogene. There are 16 residues in the CDR3. CDR3: CASRLALAPVSGEQFF. The CDR3, as DNA: TGTGCAAGTCGCTTAGCGCTAGCCCCAGTTTCGGGGGAGCAGTTCTTC.

The V call is TRBV6-1, the J call TRBJ2-1, with 7 bases that match TRBD1. CDR1 is MNHNS, CDR2 SASEGT, per germline. J lost 7 bases, V lost 5 bases, and 8 bases had no gene match. This CDR3 is built from 14 residues. The CDR3 reads CASSPTTGPNEQFF. The CDR3 DNA reads as TGTGCCAGCAGTCCAACGACAGGGCCAAATGAGCAGTTCTTC.

This chain connects TRBV19 to TRBJ1-3; TRBD1 aligns across 8 bases. Trimming took 6 bases from V and 0 from J; bases not matched to a gene: 7. CDR1 is LNHDA and CDR2 is SQIVND in the germline V gene (reference sequence). There are 16 residues in the CDR3. Here the CDR3 reads CASRNYRGSSGNTIYF. The CDR3, as DNA: TGTGCCAGTAGAAATTACAGGGGGAGCTCTGGAAACACCATATATTTT.

With respect to this clone: Compared with germline, one end of the junction differs, possibly owing to a read error. V and J are TRBV18 and TRBJ1-1; D might be TRBD1 (6 bases). The CDR3 covers 15 residues. Germline V gene lookup returns CDR1 KGHSH and CDR2 LQKENI. Here the CDR3 DNA reads TGTGCCAGCTCACCGACCCAGGGGAAGGGCTCCGAAGATTTCTTT. Translating gives CASSPTQGKGSEDFF.

This clone showed up just a few times. This sample includes further DNA sequences coding for the same CDR3. The chain couples TRBV28 to TRBJ1-3; TRBD1 is a possible D gene (5 bases). The CDR3 is made up of 15 amino acids. Looked up from germline, CDR1 is MDHEN and CDR2 is SYDVKM. Trimming shortened V by 6 bases and J by 0 bases, and 12 bases separated the two germline ends. CDR3 in amino acids: CASSLIDSSGNTIYF. The CDR3, as DNA: TGTGCCAGCAGCCTTATAGACAGCTCTGGAAACACCATATATTTT.

The V and J genes are TRBV10-3 and TRBJ2-2; TRBD2 aligns across 14 bases. V shed 6 bases, J shed 4 bases, and the junction held 10 bases outside the gene matches. The CDR3 extends over 18 amino acids. CDR1 is ENHRY, CDR2 SYGVKD, per germline. CDR3 residues: CAIRTGTSGSFATGELFF. The CDR3 nucleotides read TGTGCCATCAGGACCGGGACTAGCGGGAGTTTCGCCACCGGGGAGCTGTTTTTT.

The chain carries TRBV4-1 and TRBJ2-5; the D gene is possibly TRBD1 (6 bases). The CDR3 is 16 residues long. V was pared by 0 bases and J by 5 bases, with 16 bases between. The germline V gene encodes CDR1 MGHRA and CDR2 YSYEKL. Here the CDR3 DNA reads TGCGCCAGCAGCCAAGATGCGCGCTCTACAGGGGAGACCCAGTACTTC. Its protein product is CASSQDARSTGETQYF.

The chain is built from TRBV2 and TRBJ2-5; D is possibly TRBD2 (5 bases). V dropped 10 bases and J dropped 2 bases, with 20 bases sitting between them. The CDR3 spans 15 residues. CDR1 SNHLY and CDR2 FYNNEI come from the germline V gene. The CDR3 is CATEWTADLQETQYF. The DNA of the CDR3 is TGTGCCACCGAGTGGACTGCGGACCTACAAGAGACCCAGTACTTC. The whole variable domain, remainder taken from reference TRBV2 and TRBJ2-5, is EPEVTQTPSHQVTQMGQEVILRCVPISNHLYFYWYRQILGQKVEFLVSFYNNEISEKSEIFDDQFSVERPDGSNFTLKIRSTKLEDSAMYFCATEWTADLQETQYFGPGTRLLVL.

In nucleotides, the CDR3 is TGTGCCAGCTCACCACCCGCAGGGTTGGCAGATACGCAGTATTTT. Its translation is CASSPPAGLADTQYF. The chain links TRBV18 to TRBJ2-3; a weak D match, TRBD1 (5 bases). CDR1 is KGHSH and CDR2 is LQKENI in the germline V gene. The CDR3 is 15 residues long. Trimming took 0 bases from V and 4 from J, leaving 11 bases between them.

The genes are TRBV5-1 and TRBJ1-1; D ambiguous. Germline V gene data show CDR1 as SGHRS and CDR2 as YFSETQ. Trimming stripped 0 bases from V and 3 bases from J, with 3 bases between. The CDR3 runs to 12 residues. In DNA, the CDR3 is TGCGCCAGCAGCTTGGCGGACACTGAAGCTTTCTTT. Translated: CASSLADTEAFF.

The chain is built from TRBV18 and TRBJ2-7; 8 bases are a match to TRBD1. Germline CDR1 and CDR2: KGHSH and LQKENI. CDR3 length: 19 residues. J gave up 2 bases and V 4 bases, and 19 bases lay outside the gene matches. CDR3 amino acids: CASSQPGGRNLVHAYEQYF. CDR3 nucleotide sequence: TGTGCCAGCTCACAACCAGGGGGCCGGAATTTGGTTCATGCCTACGAGCAGTACTTC.

Only one count was recorded for this clone. The chain combines TRBV7-9 with TRBJ2-7; TRBD2 agrees at 7 bases. Trimming took 2 bases from V and 4 from J; bases not matched to a gene: 2. Germline V CDR1 and CDR2: SEHNR, FQNEAQ (reference sequence). The CDR3 is 13 residues long. This CDR3 reads CASSLTSAYEQYF. The CDR3 DNA is TGTGCCAGCAGCTTAACTAGCGCGTACGAGCAGTACTTC.